A selection of T cell receptor beta chains follows, all from one sample in a study of identifying expanded T cells in peripheral blood. Assay: immunoSEQ multiplex PCR; the TCRdb copy retains only in-frame clones and omits some. Among 70,000 to 95,000 clones, about 88% were seen once, and the ten largest hold roughly 3.9%. Sample: blood. All receptors derive from a person between 18 and 75 years old in good health. Each CDR3 is given with its conserved first and last residue. The D gene is left open where the match is weak. Expanded clones get a size class; other rows say once, few or many, or leave the size out.

J: TRBJ1-2
size: -
D: -
V: TRBV27
DNA: TGTGCCAGCAGTTTATTCCGTGGGGGTTCGGCAGGCTACACCTTC
CDR3: CASSLFRGGSAGYTF

J: TRBJ2-5
size: -
D: TRBD2
V: TRBV6-4
DNA: TGTGCCAGCGCAGCCGGGCCCGGGGGGACGGAGACCCAGTACTTC
CDR3: CASAAGPGGTETQYF

J: TRBJ2-5
size: -
D: TRBD2
V: TRBV6-5
DNA: TGTGCCAGCAGCTCGGGACTAGCGGGGGTAGAGACCCAGTACTTC
CDR3: CASSSGLAGVETQYF

J: TRBJ2-3
size: once
D: -
V: TRBV19
DNA: TGTGCCAGTAGTAAAGATGGGGCCACAGATACGCAGTATTTT
CDR3: CASSKDGATDTQYF

J: TRBJ2-5
size: -
D: TRBD2
V: TRBV7-2
DNA: TGTGCCAGCAGCTACGGGACTAGCGGGCCCCAGTACTTC
CDR3: CASSYGTSGPQYF

J: TRBJ1-6
size: -
D: -
V: TRBV6-5
DNA: TGTGCCAGCAGTTACTCGAGGACGTCTAATTCACCCCTCCACTTT
CDR3: CASSYSRTSNSPLHF

J: TRBJ1-2
size: -
D: TRBD1
V: TRBV6-5
DNA: TGTGCCAGCGGGGGACAGGGGAACTATGGCTACACCTTC
CDR3: CASGGQGNYGYTF

J: TRBJ1-4
size: once
D: -
V: TRBV5-4
DNA: TGTGCCAGCAGCTCAAATGCCGGTAAAGATGAAAAACTGTTTTTT
CDR3: CASSSNAGKDEKLFF

J: TRBJ2-3
size: -
D: -
V: TRBV7-2
DNA: TGTGCCAGCAGCCTCCTGGGGGATACGCAGTATTTT
CDR3: CASSLLGDTQYF

J: TRBJ1-1
size: -
D: -
V: TRBV5-6
DNA: TGTGCCAGCAGTGAAGGGACGGCTGAAGCTTTCTTT
CDR3: CASSEGTAEAFF

J: TRBJ2-5
size: -
D: TRBD2
V: TRBV4-1
DNA: TGCGCCAGCAGCCAATGGTCTAGCGGGGGGCAAGAGACCCAGTACTTC
CDR3: CASSQWSSGGQETQYF

J: TRBJ2-7
size: once
D: -
V: TRBV30
DNA: TGTGCCTGGAGTATCCTCTACGAGCAGTACTTC
CDR3: CAWSILYEQYF

J: TRBJ1-2
size: -
D: -
V: TRBV4-1
DNA: TGCGCCAGCAGCCAAGGGTTTGAAGGCGGCTATGGCTACACCTTC
CDR3: CASSQGFEGGYGYTF

J: TRBJ1-2
size: -
D: TRBD1
V: TRBV5-1
DNA: TGCGCCAGCAGCCAACGACAGGGCGCTAACTATGGCTACACCTTC
CDR3: CASSQRQGANYGYTF

J: TRBJ2-1
size: -
D: -
V: TRBV5-1
DNA: TGCGCCAGCAGCTTGGGCGGGGTAGTTCCCGGCGAGCAGTTCTTC
CDR3: CASSLGGVVPGEQFF

J: TRBJ2-7
size: -
D: -
V: TRBV25-1
DNA: TGTGCCAGCATCCCCACAGGGAGGGACGAGCAGTACTTC
CDR3: CASIPTGRDEQYF

J: TRBJ2-7
size: few
D: -
V: TRBV19
DNA: TGTGCCAGTAGTATTGACGGGACGGCTTCCTACGAGCAGTACTTC
CDR3: CASSIDGTASYEQYF

J: TRBJ1-6
size: once
D: -
V: TRBV5-8
DNA: TGTGCCAGCAGCTTGGACGGTAATTCACCCCTCCACTTT
CDR3: CASSLDGNSPLHF

J: TRBJ1-3
size: -
D: -
V: TRBV7-9
DNA: TGTGCCAGCAGCTTACCCCCCACCGTTGAGGGAAACACCATATATTTT
CDR3: CASSLPPTVEGNTIYF

J: TRBJ1-5
size: -
D: -
V: TRBV27
DNA: TGTGCCAGCCGTGACAGACATAGCAATCAGCCCCAGCATTTT
CDR3: CASRDRHSNQPQHF

J: TRBJ1-2
size: -
D: -
V: TRBV30
DNA: TGTGCCTGGACTAAGCCATATCGCGTCGGAAATGGCTACACCTTC
CDR3: CAWTKPYRVGNGYTF

J: TRBJ2-7
size: -
D: TRBD2
V: TRBV27
DNA: TGTGCCAGCAGTTTGGGTAGCGGGAGCTCCTACGAGCAGTACTTC
CDR3: CASSLGSGSSYEQYF

J: TRBJ2-7
size: once
D: -
V: TRBV2
DNA: TGTGCCAGCAGGGACTATGGCGAGCAGTACTTC
CDR3: CASRDYGEQYF

J: TRBJ2-1
size: -
D: TRBD2
V: TRBV7-2
DNA: TGTGCCAGCAGCCCAAGACTAGCGGGAGTGGCCCACAATGAGCAGTTCTTC
CDR3: CASSPRLAGVAHNEQFF

J: TRBJ2-1
size: -
D: -
V: TRBV6-5
DNA: TGTGCCAGCAGGTCAGGGTGGGGCAACAATGAGCAGTTCTTC
CDR3: CASRSGWGNNEQFF

J: TRBJ2-7
size: -
D: TRBD1
V: TRBV5-1
DNA: TGCGCCAGCAGCTTGGCCGGGACAGAGTACGAGCAGTACTTC
CDR3: CASSLAGTEYEQYF

J: TRBJ2-1
size: -
D: TRBD2
V: TRBV7-9
DNA: TGTGCCAGCAGCTTAAGGACTAGCCGGCAGTTCTTC
CDR3: CASSLRTSRQFF